This paragraph covers one T cell receptor (beta chain) sequence. Its specificity is not known. The CDR3 contains 13 residues. V was trimmed by 0 bases and J by 3 bases, leaving 8 bases between them. Germline CDR1 and CDR2: GTSNPN and SVGIG (reference sequence). This record belongs to a study of Ad26.COV2.S vaccination and SARS-CoV-2 variants. Study-wide background: Within the COV1001 Ad26.COV2.S trial arm, the donor was enrolled. Recipients of Ad26.COV2.S got it intramuscularly, once or twice 56 days apart. Study-level findings and limits: Marked by substantial breadth, spike-specific CD8+ and CD4+ T cell responses were reportedly seen after vaccination.

The method was immunoSEQ multiplex PCR; TCRdb's version includes in-frame clones alone and lacks a portion of them. This sample yields around 450,000 clones, of which 90% are seen a single time; roughly an eighth belongs to the top ten. Stated treatment: approximately 18 received Ad26.COV2.S at low or high dose, single or two shots; a few received placebo; per-sample allocation not given. The samples were gathered on day 63 after the first injection of vaccine or placebo. The clonotype comes from a person aged 18-65 years who received the Ad26.COV2.S COVID-19 vaccine or a placebo. The specimen comprised peripheral blood, sampled in a trial of Ad26.COV2.S vaccine versus placebo. The chain couples TRBV30 to TRBJ2-5; D is unresolved. The CDR3 region has the DNA TGTGCCTGGAGTGTAACCTATAAAGAGACCCAGTACTTC. Its translation: CAWSVTYKETQYF. The variable domain in full, with the rest retrieved from reference TRBV30 and TRBJ2-5, is SQTIHQWPATLVQPVGSPLSLECTVEGTSNPNLYWYRQAAGRGLQLLFYSVGIGQISSEVPQNLSASRPQDRQFILSSKKLLLSDSGFYLCAWSVTYKETQYFGPGTRLLVL.